A selection of T cell receptor beta chains follows, all from one sample in a study of blood T cell repertoires in COVID-19. Method: immunoSEQ multiplex PCR; TCRdb's copy keeps in-frame clones and lacks some. This sample carries nearly 300,000 clones, more than 70% of them seen once, and the ten largest clones take approximately 7.2%. Specimen: peripheral blood. The receptors originated from a woman in her twenties or thirties who had recovered from COVID-19. The conserved cysteine and the conserved F or W are not part of the CDR3 here. Each record gives: V gene, CDR3 protein.

TRBV12-3/TRBV12-4,ASSLSLQETQY
TRBV30,ALGQGGAEQY
TRBV2,ASSQNRGDRYEQF
TRBV4-1,ASSQDRGTAKNIQY
TRBV27,ASSFGDIYEQY
TRBV4-3,ASSQGDRVDEKLF
TRBV4-1,ASRDNPGRGHDNEQF
TRBV6-5,ASSQGARQWSPLH
TRBV19,ASWSTRDNQPQH
TRBV5-8,ASSLFLGGGSYEQY
TRBV5-1,ASSLVPSNNEQF
TRBV19,ASSIPGRYEQY
TRBV10-1,ASSESSGGNTIY
TRBV28,ASTEEGSPLH
TRBV4-1,ASSHADSTPTDTQY
TRBV7-2,ASSLRQGVKETQY
TRBV6-6,ASRAYGYT
TRBV7-3,ASSPSGNKGNTIY
TRBV5-4,ASSLGGAAGYNEQF
TRBV12-3/TRBV12-4,ASSFTQYGYT